One and the same sample provided the 18 T cell receptor beta chains below, sequenced in a study of memory CD4+ T cells and cytomegalovirus serostatus. TCRdb's table, derived via immunoSEQ multiplex PCR, lists solely in-frame clones and lacks some. The table records tens of thousands of clones, about 76% of them present only once. Single viable CD3+CD4+CD8-CD45RO+ cells were sorted as the memory CD4+ T cells. Sequences were obtained from memory CD4+ T cells from blood. The receptors were gathered from an adult in good health and CMV-seropositive.

This clone was detected only a few times. The CDR3 DNA is TGTGCCAGCAGTCGGACAGCTAATCAGCCCCAGCATTTT. Residues: CASSRTANQPQHF. The chain uses TRBV28 and TRBJ1-5, with D tentatively TRBD1 (6 bases). This CDR3 spans 13 amino acids. Germline V CDR1 and CDR2: MDHEN, SYDVKM. Trimming removed 5 bases at V and 4 bases at J, with 9 bases between.

The chain combines TRBV29-1 with TRBJ2-1, with D perhaps TRBD1 (5 bases). The ends were cut back, 5 bases at V and 10 bases at J, with 12 bases in the middle. The CDR3 spans 11 residues. The germline V gene encodes CDR1 SQVTM and CDR2 ANQGSEA. CDR3 sequence: CSVSRGGEQFF. CDR3 nucleotides: TGCAGCGTTAGTAGGGGTGGGGAGCAGTTCTTC.

This rearrangement joins TRBV5-1 to TRBJ2-3; D might be TRBD1 or TRBD2, each matching 7 bases. Trimming stripped 9 bases from V and 0 bases from J, with 11 bases between. The CDR3 spans 13 residues. CDR1 and CDR2 (germline): SGHRS, YFSETQ. The DNA of the CDR3 is TGCGCCACCAGGGGGGGGAGCACAGATACGCAGTATTTT. This sequence encodes CATRGGSTDTQYF.

This clone is medium-sized (0.01 to 0.1%) within its sample. This chain uses TRBV11-2 with TRBJ2-7, with a weak D call TRBD2 (6 bases). This CDR3 is built from 17 residues. The germline V gene has CDR1 SGHAT and CDR2 FQNNGV. Trimming shortened V by 5 bases and J by 6 bases, and 26 bases separated the two germline ends. The CDR3 bases are TGTGCCAGCAGCCCTTATGGCCAGGGACTCGTTTTGGGCGAGCAGTACTTC. The encoded protein is CASSPYGQGLVLGEQYF.

This clone was seen once. The chain is built from TRBV29-1 and TRBJ2-7, with 10 bases aligning to TRBD2. This CDR3 is built from 15 residues. CDR1 is SQVTM, CDR2 ANQGSEA, per germline. Unmatched junction bases numbered 10, after V lost 6 bases and J lost 2 bases. DNA of the CDR3: TGCAGCGTCCTTAAACTAGCGGGGAAAGCCTACGAGCAGTACTTC. Its protein is CSVLKLAGKAYEQYF.

V usage is TRBV28 and J usage is TRBJ2-3; no reliable D call. CDR3 length equals 13 residues. In germline, CDR1 is MDHEN, CDR2 SYDVKM. Trimming shortened V by 6 bases and J by 5 bases, and 12 bases separated the two germline ends. The CDR3 here is CASRLGKRDTQYF. For the CDR3, the DNA is TGTGCCAGCAGATTGGGTAAGCGAGATACGCAGTATTTT.

CDR3 coding DNA: TGCGCCAGCAGCCTCGACAGCACAGATACGCAGTATTTT. Translated: CASSLDSTDTQYF. The chain has TRBV5-1 and TRBJ2-3; D gene uncertain. The V gene's germline CDR1 is SGHRS and CDR2 YFSETQ. The CDR3 consists of 13 residues. Trimming pared 4 bases from V and 0 bases from J, leaving 6 bases between. Full variable domain (missing parts from reference TRBV5-1 and TRBJ2-3): KAGVTQTPRYLIKTRGQQVTLSCSPISGHRSVSWYQQTPGQGLQFLFEYFSETQRNKGNFPGRFSGRQFSNSRSEMNVSTLELGDSALYLCASSLDSTDTQYFGPGTRLTVL.

The chain couples TRBV5-1 to TRBJ2-2; D remains unclear. Germline CDR1 reads SGHRS; CDR2 reads YFSETQ. The V gene lost 1 base and the J gene lost 1 base, with 8 bases spanning the gap. The CDR3 totals 15 residues. The CDR3 sequence: CASSLRPENTGELFF. In DNA, the CDR3 is TGCGCCAGCAGCTTGAGACCAGAGAACACCGGGGAGCTGTTTTTT.

There are a few counts of this clone. CDR3 DNA sequence: TGTGCCAGCAGCCTGGGAGGGCGCAGCACCGGGGAGCTGTTTTTT. Its protein product is CASSLGGRSTGELFF. The chain uses TRBV11-3 and TRBJ2-2, with 7 bases aligning to TRBD2. The germline gives CDR1 SGHNT, CDR2 YENEEA. The V and J ends lost 5 bases and 4 bases, in that order; junction bases with no gene match: 7. The CDR3 loop spans 15 amino acids. Filled out from reference TRBV11-3 and TRBJ2-2, the complete variable domain reads EAGVVQSPRYKIIEKKQPVAFWCNPISGHNTLYWYLQNLGQGPELLIRYENEEAVDDSQLPKDRFSAERLKGVDSTLKIQPAELGDSAVYLCASSLGGRSTGELFFGEGSRLTVL.

This sequence joins TRBV2 and TRBJ1-1; D gene ambiguous. The V end was cut by 2 bases, the J end by 0 bases, with 7 bases between. In germline, CDR1 is SNHLY, CDR2 FYNNEI. The CDR3 loop spans 14 amino acids. CDR3 nucleotides: TGTGCCAGCAGTGAAAATGGGATGAACACTGAAGCTTTCTTT. Encoded protein: CASSENGMNTEAFF.

This clone was seen ten or more times. V gene TRBV5-6 combines with J gene TRBJ1-3; D is ambiguous. Between the trimmed V and J ends, which lost 1 base and 4 bases, there was a span of 6 bases. This CDR3 has 13 residues. The germline CDR1 and CDR2 sequences are SGHDT and YYEEEE. The CDR3 is CASSLFMGNTIYF. As DNA, the CDR3 is TGTGCCAGCAGCTTGTTCATGGGAAACACCATATATTTT.

This chain joins TRBV2 and TRBJ2-5; 11 bases align to TRBD1. The CDR3 has 14 residues. Germline V gives CDR1 SNHLY, CDR2 FYNNEI. With 7 bases clipped from V and 4 bases from J, the junction kept 5 bases outside the gene matches. CDR3 sequence (DNA): TGTGCCAGCAATCGGGACAGGGGGTCAGAGACCCAGTACTTC. Translated: CASNRDRGSETQYF. The variable domain in full, completed from reference TRBV2 and TRBJ2-5, reads EPEVTQTPSHQVTQMGQEVILRCVPISNHLYFYWYRQILGQKVEFLVSFYNNEISEKSEIFDDQFSVERPDGSNFTLKIRSTKLEDSAMYFCASNRDRGSETQYFGPGTRLLVL.

This clone was observed a few times. The chain joins TRBV30 to TRBJ1-2; no reliable D call. The CDR3 sequence is 15 residues long. Trimming removed 3 bases from V and 4 bases from J, with 18 bases in between. From germline, CDR1 is GTSNPN and CDR2 SVGIG (reference sequence). The CDR3 loop reads CAWRRPFQAGYGYTF. CDR3 nucleotides: TGTGCCTGGAGGAGACCTTTCCAGGCTGGCTATGGCTACACCTTC.

The V gene is TRBV5-8, the J gene TRBJ2-1; D is unclear. Trimming took 7 bases from V and 1 from J, leaving 15 bases between them. CDR3 length: 15 residues. Per germline, CDR1 SGHTS and CDR2 YDEGEE. CDR3 in DNA: TGTGCCAGCTCCCTTGGAACTGGATCCTACAATGAGCAGTTCTTC. Protein sequence: CASSLGTGSYNEQFF. The full variable domain, in which reference TRBV5-8 and TRBJ2-1 provide the parts outside the CDR3, is EAGVTQSPTHLIKTRGQQATLRCSPISGHTSVYWYQQALGLGLQFLLWYDEGEERNRGNFPPRFSGRQFPNYSSELNVNALELEDSALYLCASSLGTGSYNEQFFGPGTRLTVL.

This clone was seen a handful of times. The chain has TRBV30 and TRBJ2-7, with 9 bases that match TRBD1. The CDR3 runs to 13 residues. Germline V gene data show CDR1 as GTSNPN and CDR2 as SVGIG (reference sequence). V trimming: 1 base; J trimming: 7 bases; junction bases outside the gene matches: 5. In DNA, the CDR3 is TGTGCCTGGAGTGGGGGACAGGGTCGTGAGCAGTACTTC. This encodes CAWSGGQGREQYF.

The chain recombines TRBV4-3 with TRBJ2-3; 7 bases agree with TRBD2. CDR3 length: 16 residues. V shed 0 bases and J 8 bases; nucleotides not matched to a gene: 11. Germline lookup yields CDR1 LGHNA and CDR2 YSLEER. The CDR3 nucleotides read TGCGCCAGCAGCCAAGAGGGGGGGAGGGCCTTCGGTACGCAGTATTTT. Encoded protein: CASSQEGGRAFGTQYF.

This chain connects TRBV5-1 to TRBJ2-3; 7 bases agree with TRBD2. V lost 5 bases, J lost 5 bases, and 8 bases stayed unmatched. Germline CDR1 reads SGHRS; CDR2 reads YFSETQ. The CDR3 sequence is 14 residues long. CDR3 DNA sequence: TGCGCCAGCAGTATGGGCGGGAGTAAAGATACGCAGTATTTT. Translated: CASSMGGSKDTQYF.

The chain employs TRBV14 and TRBJ2-2; maybe TRBD2 (5 bases). V shed 1 base and J shed 6 bases, with 15 bases lying between them. The CDR3 contains 16 residues. Germline CDR1 is SGHDN and CDR2 is FVKESK. The CDR3 nucleotides read TGTGCCAGCAGCCAAGTGGGCGGGCTTTTTTCCGGGGAGCTGTTTTTT. Protein sequence: CASSQVGGLFSGELFF.